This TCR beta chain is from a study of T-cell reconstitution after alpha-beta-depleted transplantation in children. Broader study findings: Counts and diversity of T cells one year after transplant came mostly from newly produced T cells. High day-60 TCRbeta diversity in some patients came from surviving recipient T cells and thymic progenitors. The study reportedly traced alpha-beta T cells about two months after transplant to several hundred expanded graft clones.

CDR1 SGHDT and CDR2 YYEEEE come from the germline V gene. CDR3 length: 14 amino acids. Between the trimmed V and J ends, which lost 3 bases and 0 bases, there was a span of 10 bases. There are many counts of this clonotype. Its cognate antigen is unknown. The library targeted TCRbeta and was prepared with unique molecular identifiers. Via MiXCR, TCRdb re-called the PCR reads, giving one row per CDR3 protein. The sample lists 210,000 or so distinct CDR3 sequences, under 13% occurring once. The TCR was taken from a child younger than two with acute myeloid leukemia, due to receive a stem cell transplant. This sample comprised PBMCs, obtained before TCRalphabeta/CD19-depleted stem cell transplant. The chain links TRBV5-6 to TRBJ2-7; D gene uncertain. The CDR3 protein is CASSWTRSSYEQYF. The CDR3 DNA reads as TGTGCCAGCAGCTGGACGCGGAGCTCCTACGAGCAGTACTTC.